Shown below are 12 T cell receptor beta chains from a single sample sequenced in a study of T cell responses to AZD1222 COVID-19 vaccine. Sequenced by immunoSEQ multiplex PCR; TCRdb stores in-frame clones only, minus some. The sample lists about 150,000 clones; 80% to 95% were seen once. This specimen consisted of peripheral blood, obtained 28 days after the second AZD1222 dose. These receptors were obtained from an adult who received the AZD1222 COVID-19 vaccine.

This clone was observed a single time. This rearrangement joins TRBV11-2 to TRBJ2-3; tentative D call: TRBD2 (5 bases). V was trimmed by 3 bases and J by 4 bases, leaving 14 bases between them. This CDR3 has 15 amino acids. Per germline, CDR1 SGHAT and CDR2 FQNNGV. Written as DNA, the CDR3 is TGTGCCAGCAGCTTCACCGGGAAAAGGGCAGATACGCAGTATTTT. Amino acids: CASSFTGKRADTQYF. Full variable domain (remainder filled in from reference TRBV11-2 and TRBJ2-3): EAGVAQSPRYKIIEKRQSVAFWCNPISGHATLYWYQQILGQGPKLLIQFQNNGVVDDSQLPKDRFSAERLKGVDSTLKIQPAKLEDSAVYLCASSFTGKRADTQYFGPGTRLTVL.

This clone was detected only once. The chain is built from TRBV7-6 and TRBJ1-5; tentatively, D is TRBD1 (5 bases). CDR1 is SGHVS and CDR2 is FNYEAQ in the germline V gene. V dropped 5 bases and J dropped 7 bases, with 9 bases sitting between them. The CDR3 loop spans 12 amino acids. The CDR3 region has the DNA TGTGCCAGCAGCAGGAGGGGACAGCCCCAGCATTTT. This gives the protein CASSRRGQPQHF.

V is TRBV3-1 (or the pseudogene TRBV3-2) and J is TRBJ2-2, with D tentatively TRBD2 (5 bases). Per germline, CDR1 LGHDT and CDR2 YNNKEL (reference sequence). This CDR3 has 15 amino acids. The ends were cut back, 2 bases at V and 6 bases at J, with 13 bases in the middle. In DNA form, the CDR3 reads TGTGCCAGCAGCCAAACCTGGGAGTCGGCCGGGGAGCTGTTTTTT. The encoded protein is CASSQTWESAGELFF.

This clone occurred once. This chain connects TRBV19 to TRBJ2-5; the D is unclear. The CDR3 totals 13 residues. Germline V gives CDR1 LNHDA, CDR2 SQIVND (reference sequence). Deletions cut 3 bases from V and 5 bases from J, with 10 bases between. This CDR3 is CASSIGGLETQYF. As DNA, the CDR3 is TGTGCCAGTAGTATTGGTGGTTTGGAGACCCAGTACTTC.

V and J are TRBV9 and TRBJ2-3; D uncertain. Germline lookup yields CDR1 SGDLS and CDR2 YYNGEE. This CDR3 contains 14 residues. V lost 1 base, J lost 2 bases, and 8 bases lay in between. CDR3 bases: TGTGCCAGCAGCGTACCAGCGAACACAGATACGCAGTATTTT. Its protein is CASSVPANTDTQYF.

This chain connects TRBV5-8 to TRBJ1-3; TRBD1 aligns across 9 bases. Germline-derived CDR1 and CDR2 are SGHTS and YDEGEE. V dropped 4 bases and J dropped 3; count of bases not matched to a gene: 5. The CDR3 sequence is 15 residues long. This CDR3 is CASSATGGDGNTIYF. CDR3 sequence (DNA): TGTGCCAGCAGCGCGACAGGGGGGGATGGAAACACCATATATTTT.

This clone was counted once. This rearrangement joins TRBV3-1 (or the pseudogene TRBV3-2) to TRBJ2-7; D not resolved. The CDR3 sequence is 13 residues long. Deletions cut 0 bases from V and 5 bases from J, with 8 bases between. CDR1 and CDR2 from the germline V gene are LGHDT and YNNKEL (reference sequence). The CDR3 reads CASSQDRLHEQYF. The CDR3 region has the DNA TGTGCCAGCAGCCAAGATCGGTTGCACGAGCAGTACTTC.

The rearrangement joins TRBV6-6 to TRBJ1-6; D remains unclear. The CDR3 sequence is 16 residues long. The germline CDR1 and CDR2 sequences are MNHNY and SVGAGI (reference sequence). Trimming stripped 4 bases from V and 6 bases from J, with 16 bases between. In DNA form, the CDR3 reads TGTGCCAGCAGTTCAAACATATTCATCGGTAATTCACCCCTCCACTTT. This codes for CASSSNIFIGNSPLHF.

This clone was picked up one time. The CDR3 reads CASSLLDTNYGYTF. Written as DNA, the CDR3 is TGTGCCAGCAGCCTCCTGGATACGAACTATGGCTACACCTTC. This chain connects TRBV11-3 to TRBJ1-2, with D uncertain. CDR3 length: 14 residues. The ends were cut back, 5 bases at V and 2 bases at J, with 12 bases in the middle. CDR1 is SGHNT and CDR2 is YENEEA in the germline V gene.

This rearrangement joins TRBV5-1 to TRBJ2-7; 10 nucleotides match TRBD2. CDR1 is SGHRS and CDR2 is YFSETQ in the germline V gene. The CDR3 loop spans 15 amino acids. Losses at the gene ends were 2 bases for V and 7 bases for J; bases not matched to a gene: 9. The CDR3 spells CASSFTSGTLGEQYF. The CDR3 DNA sequence: TGCGCCAGCAGCTTTACTAGCGGGACTCTTGGGGAGCAGTACTTC.

The rearrangement links TRBV24-1 to TRBJ1-2, with 12 bases identical to TRBD1. Germline V gene lookup returns CDR1 KGHDR and CDR2 SFDVKD. The CDR3 has 14 amino acids. V gave up 7 bases and J gave up 5 bases; unmatched junction bases: 4. The CDR3 region is CATRSGQGAYGYTF. The CDR3 nucleotides read TGTGCCACCAGATCGGGACAGGGGGCATATGGCTACACCTTC.

This chain uses TRBV11-3 with TRBJ2-1; 12 nucleotides match TRBD2. This CDR3 is built from 18 residues. CDR1 is SGHNT, CDR2 YENEEA, per germline. J was trimmed by 1 base and V by 0 bases; bases with no gene match: 4. CDR3 amino acids: CASSLDWGLAGSYNEQFF. CDR3 DNA: TGTGCCAGCAGCTTAGATTGGGGACTAGCGGGTTCCTACAATGAGCAGTTCTTC.